The clone carrying this T cell receptor beta chain was observed many times. Its antigen is unknown. Preparation of the TCRbeta library used unique molecular identifiers. Via MiXCR, TCRdb re-called the PCR reads, giving one row per CDR3 protein. The table shows about a million distinct CDR3 sequences, with 25% to 30% occurring only once. The data originate from a study of T-cell reconstitution after alpha-beta-depleted transplantation in children. Whole-study findings and limits: The main origin of T-cell counts and diversity one year after transplant was newly produced T cells. Reported findings indicate that, about two months after transplant, alpha-beta T cells came from several hundred expanded clones, which were derived from non-depleted graft cells.

The V gene lost 4 bases and the J gene lost 1 base, with 13 bases spanning the gap. The CDR3 is 15 amino acids. Germline V gene data show CDR1 as LNHDA and CDR2 as SQIVND (reference sequence). Sequencing was performed on PBMCs, mostly from graft donor cells, taken 360 days after TCRalphabeta/CD19-depleted stem cell transplant. The receptor was derived from a boy in the first two years of life who had a stem cell transplant for SCID, so the T cells may come from the graft donor. J is TRBJ1-1 and V is TRBV19; the D is unclear. In DNA, the CDR3 is TGTGCCAGTAGTAGAAGACAAAGGGAGAACACTGAAGCTTTCTTT. This gives the protein CASSRRQRENTEAFF.